The 27 T cell receptor beta chains below come from one sample, sequenced in a study of shared clonotypes between healthy human individuals. Assay: immunoSEQ multiplex PCR; the TCRdb copy retains only in-frame clones and omits some. The data show some 1 million clones, approximately 68% seen once. The sample consisted of memory CD4+ T cells sorted from blood. As for subset: CD45RA-negative fraction. All receptors derive from a young man in good health.

There are a few counts of this clone. The gene calls are TRBV15 and TRBJ1-2, with D possibly TRBD1 on 6 matching bases. The CDR3 is 12 amino acids. Germline V gene lookup returns CDR1 LNHNV and CDR2 YYDKDF (reference sequence). V was clipped by 9 bases and J by 8 bases, with 16 bases between them. The CDR3 bases are TGTGCCACGACCGGGGGCCAAGGAGGCTACACCTTC. Translation gives CATTGGQGGYTF.

This clone was counted a single time. This chain uses TRBV29-1 with TRBJ2-1; 11 nucleotides agree with TRBD2. The CDR3 spans 14 residues. The junction had 5 bases not matched to a gene; V was cut back by 3 bases and J by 7 bases. The germline V gene has CDR1 SQVTM and CDR2 ANQGSEA. CDR3 DNA sequence: TGCAGCGTTGAGGAACTAGCGGGGGTAAATGAGCAGTTCTTC. It specifies CSVEELAGVNEQFF.

V is TRBV10-1 and J is TRBJ2-1; D unresolved. The CDR3 sequence is 13 residues long. Looked up from germline, CDR1 is WNHNN and CDR2 is SYGVQD (reference sequence). V was cut by 4 bases and J by 6 bases, with 10 bases left in between. CDR3: CASSVVGSNEQFF. DNA of the CDR3: TGCGCCAGCAGTGTGGTGGGCAGCAATGAGCAGTTCTTC.

The chain uses TRBV2 and TRBJ2-3, with 7 bases fitting TRBD2. The CDR3 contains 15 residues. Trimming took 4 bases from V and 2 from J; bases not matched to a gene: 6. Looked up from germline, CDR1 is SNHLY and CDR2 is FYNNEI. This CDR3 is CASSGQAGPTDTQYF. The CDR3 DNA sequence: TGTGCCAGCAGTGGCCAAGCGGGGCCCACAGATACGCAGTATTTT.

The CDR3 DNA reads TGTGCCAGCAGCTCGGCGGGACCCTACGAGCAGTACTTC. Protein: CASSSAGPYEQYF. V and J are TRBV9 and TRBJ2-7; D is perhaps TRBD2 (6 bases). Trimming left V 4 bases short and J 2 bases short, with 10 bases between. CDR1 and CDR2 (germline): SGDLS, YYNGEE. This CDR3 spans 13 amino acids.

V gene TRBV2 combines with J gene TRBJ2-2; 9 nucleotides line up with TRBD1. Germline V gene lookup returns CDR1 SNHLY and CDR2 FYNNEI. This CDR3 spans 15 amino acids. The V segment lost 7 bases and the J segment 5 bases; nucleotides outside the gene matches: 8. The CDR3 DNA sequence: TGTGCCAGCACTCCGGGACAGGGTGTAACCGGGGAGCTGTTTTTT. Its protein product is CASTPGQGVTGELFF. The complete variable domain, with remaining parts taken from reference TRBV2 and TRBJ2-2, reads EPEVTQTPSHQVTQMGQEVILRCVPISNHLYFYWYRQILGQKVEFLVSFYNNEISEKSEIFDDQFSVERPDGSNFTLKIRSTKLEDSAMYFCASTPGQGVTGELFFGEGSRLTVL.

The chain links TRBV5-8 to TRBJ2-2; D is ambiguous. V gave up 2 bases and J gave up 4 bases, with 12 bases separating them. Germline V gene data show CDR1 as SGHTS and CDR2 as YDEGEE. The CDR3 is made up of 15 amino acids. The CDR3 DNA reads TGTGCCAGCAGCTTCCCCCAGACCATCACCGGGGAGCTGTTTTTT. It yields the protein CASSFPQTITGELFF.

This clone was observed a few times. This rearrangement joins TRBV5-1 to TRBJ1-4; 7 bases align to TRBD1. The length of the CDR3 is 15 residues. V lost 2 bases and J lost 4; bases outside the gene matches: 5. Germline CDR1 and CDR2: SGHRS and YFSETQ. The CDR3 is CASSLTGASNEKLFF. The CDR3 nucleotides are TGCGCCAGCAGCTTAACAGGGGCTAGTAATGAAAAACTGTTTTTT. The full variable domain, in which reference TRBV5-1 and TRBJ1-4 provide the parts outside the CDR3, is KAGVTQTPRYLIKTRGQQVTLSCSPISGHRSVSWYQQTPGQGLQFLFEYFSETQRNKGNFPGRFSGRQFSNSRSEMNVSTLELGDSALYLCASSLTGASNEKLFFGSGTQLSVL.

This sequence joins TRBV7-2 and TRBJ1-1; no reliable D call. CDR3 length equals 15 residues. Germline assignment: CDR1 SGHTA and CDR2 FQGNSA. The V end lost 5 bases, the J end lost 1 base, and 14 bases lay between the germline ends. The CDR3 here is CASSPGGSGNTEAFF. The CDR3 DNA reads as TGTGCCAGCAGCCCAGGCGGGTCGGGGAACACTGAAGCTTTCTTT.

The J gene is TRBJ2-7, the V gene TRBV9; D may be TRBD2 (7 bases). Germline CDR1 and CDR2: SGDLS and YYNGEE. V was pared by 0 bases and J by 1 base, with 14 bases between. CDR3 length equals 16 residues. CDR3 residues: CASSVGAGASSYEQYF. CDR3 nucleotide sequence: TGTGCCAGCAGCGTAGGGGCGGGGGCGTCATCCTACGAGCAGTACTTC.

This sequence joins TRBV5-1 and TRBJ2-7; D is undetermined. The V gene's germline CDR1 is SGHRS and CDR2 YFSETQ. The CDR3 consists of 16 residues. V was cut by 4 bases and J by 0 bases, with 17 bases left in between. CDR3 residues: CASSTQSAAGSYEQYF. The CDR3 nucleotides read TGCGCCAGCAGCACCCAGTCGGCGGCTGGCTCCTACGAGCAGTACTTC. Full variable domain (remainder filled in from reference TRBV5-1 and TRBJ2-7): KAGVTQTPRYLIKTRGQQVTLSCSPISGHRSVSWYQQTPGQGLQFLFEYFSETQRNKGNFPGRFSGRQFSNSRSEMNVSTLELGDSALYLCASSTQSAAGSYEQYFGPGTRLTVT.

This clone turned up a few times. This rearrangement joins TRBV6-6 to TRBJ1-1; unclear D gene. The germline V and J ends were trimmed by 2 bases and 2 bases, with 9 bases remaining between them. This CDR3 has 14 amino acids. CDR1 and CDR2 (germline): MNHNY, SVGAGI (reference sequence). The DNA of the CDR3 is TGTGCCAGCAGTTACACCGGGGATAACACTGAAGCTTTCTTT. Translated: CASSYTGDNTEAFF.

This chain joins TRBV10-3 and TRBJ1-6, with TRBD1 matching 10 bases. Germline V gives CDR1 ENHRY, CDR2 SYGVKD. The CDR3 is 15 residues long. With 5 bases clipped from V and 7 bases from J, the junction kept 5 bases outside the gene matches. CDR3 coding DNA: TGTGCCATCAGTTTGACAGGGGGCAAGAATTCACCCCTCCACTTT. Encoded protein: CAISLTGGKNSPLHF.

The chain is built from TRBV6-1 and TRBJ2-7, with D uncertain. In germline, CDR1 is MNHNS, CDR2 SASEGT. CDR3 length: 15 amino acids. V lost 6 bases and J lost 0, with 15 bases in between. The CDR3 DNA reads as TGTGCCAGCAGAGACCCCATGGGCATCTCCTACGAGCAGTACTTC. Protein product: CASRDPMGISYEQYF.

The chain joins TRBV28 to TRBJ1-4; 9 bases align to TRBD1. The germline CDR1 and CDR2 sequences are MDHEN and SYDVKM. CDR3 size: 15 residues. Unmatched junction bases numbered 8, after V lost 5 bases and J lost 7 bases. The CDR3 spells CASSGAGQGGEKLFF. CDR3 sequence (DNA): TGTGCCAGCAGTGGAGCGGGACAGGGTGGTGAAAAACTGTTTTTT.

The J gene is TRBJ2-3, the V gene TRBV6-1; D might be TRBD1 (6 bases). Germline V CDR1 and CDR2: MNHNS, SASEGT. The V end lost 4 bases, the J end lost 4 bases, and 9 bases lay between the germline ends. The CDR3 is 13 amino acids. CDR3 protein: CASSVGGADTQYF. The CDR3 region has the DNA TGTGCCAGCAGTGTTGGGGGCGCAGATACGCAGTATTTT.

The rearrangement joins TRBV7-2 to TRBJ1-4, with 8 bases matching TRBD1. CDR3 length: 15 amino acids. The V segment lost 5 bases and the J segment 8 bases; nucleotides outside the gene matches: 10. Germline V CDR1 and CDR2: SGHTA, FQGNSA. CDR3 in DNA: TGTGCCAGCAGCCTTGATGGGACAGGCGGGGAAAAACTGTTTTTT. This translates into CASSLDGTGGEKLFF. The complete variable domain, with remaining parts taken from reference TRBV7-2 and TRBJ1-4, reads GAGVSQSPSNKVTEKGKDVELRCDPISGHTALYWYRQSLGQGLEFLIYFQGNSAPDKSGLPSDRFSAERTGGSVSTLTIQRTQQEDSAVYLCASSLDGTGGEKLFFGSGTQLSVL.

V and J are TRBV7-9 and TRBJ2-1, with D possibly being TRBD1 (5 bases). Germline loops: CDR1 SEHNR, CDR2 FQNEAQ (reference sequence). The CDR3 consists of 15 residues. V was shortened by 3 bases and J by 0 bases, with 9 bases between the two germline ends. In nucleotides, the CDR3 is TGTGCCAGCAGCTTGAGACAGAGCTCCTACAATGAGCAGTTCTTC. Amino acids: CASSLRQSSYNEQFF.

The sample holds one count of this clone. The chain carries TRBV28 and TRBJ1-1; no reliable D call. The CDR3 is 12 amino acids. V dropped 10 bases and J dropped 4 bases, with 13 bases sitting between them. Germline V gene lookup returns CDR1 MDHEN and CDR2 SYDVKM. The CDR3 here is CATRGVSTEAFF. The CDR3 DNA reads as TGTGCCACCCGGGGAGTCAGCACTGAAGCTTTCTTT.

The rearrangement joins TRBV2 to TRBJ1-2; 8 nucleotides agree with TRBD1. This CDR3 contains 14 residues. V lost 6 bases, J lost 3 bases, and 6 bases stayed unmatched. In germline, CDR1 is SNHLY, CDR2 FYNNEI. CDR3 DNA: TGTGCCAGCAGGTCGGACAGGGTTGACTATGGCTACACCTTC. Translating gives CASRSDRVDYGYTF. The variable domain in full, with the rest retrieved from reference TRBV2 and TRBJ1-2, is EPEVTQTPSHQVTQMGQEVILRCVPISNHLYFYWYRQILGQKVEFLVSFYNNEISEKSEIFDDQFSVERPDGSNFTLKIRSTKLEDSAMYFCASRSDRVDYGYTFGSGTRLTVV.

This sequence joins TRBV7-2 and TRBJ2-3; the match to TRBD1 covers 9 bases. J gave up 0 bases and V 4 bases, and 5 bases lay outside the gene matches. The germline gives CDR1 SGHTA, CDR2 FQGNSA. The CDR3 length is 16 residues. The CDR3 region has the DNA TGTGCCAGCAGCTCCGGGACAGGGCCTAGCACAGATACGCAGTATTTT. Its protein product is CASSSGTGPSTDTQYF.

The CDR3 bases are TGTGCCAGCAAGACAGTTTCCAAAAACATTCAGTACTTC. It codes for CASKTVSKNIQYF. The chain is built from TRBV6-6 and TRBJ2-4; tentative D call: TRBD1 (5 bases). V lost 7 bases and J 2 bases, leaving 9 bases between the germline ends. This CDR3 contains 13 residues. Per germline, CDR1 MNHNY and CDR2 SVGAGI (reference sequence).

The V and J genes are TRBV14 and TRBJ1-2; 11 nucleotides agree with TRBD1. V shed 1 base and J 10 bases; nucleotides not matched to a gene: 5. The CDR3 is 14 residues long. CDR1 SGHDN and CDR2 FVKESK come from the germline V gene. The CDR3 nucleotides read TGTGCCAGCAGCCAAGCGTGGACAGGGGGCTACTACACCTTC. This gives the protein CASSQAWTGGYYTF.

The CDR3 reads CASSRRGLINEQFF. CDR3 DNA sequence: TGCGCCAGCAGCCGGAGGGGTCTCATCAATGAGCAGTTCTTC. The chain joins TRBV4-1 to TRBJ2-1, with a tentative D call TRBD2 (6 bases). The CDR3 is made up of 14 amino acids. Trimming took 4 bases from V and 6 from J, leaving 13 bases between them. Per the germline V gene, CDR1 is MGHRA and CDR2 is YSYEKL.

The chain employs TRBV27 and TRBJ2-7, with TRBD1 identical over 8 bases. J lost 5 bases, V lost 2 bases, and 8 bases had no gene match. CDR1 and CDR2 (germline): MNHEY, SMNVEV (reference sequence). CDR3 length: 15 residues. The CDR3 protein is CASSLKGQGPHEQYF. CDR3 nucleotide sequence: TGTGCCAGCAGTTTAAAAGGACAGGGTCCCCACGAGCAGTACTTC.

This clone was observed a few times. The V and J genes are TRBV5-4 and TRBJ1-1; 8 nucleotides agree with TRBD1. With V trimmed by 4 bases and J by 6 bases, 8 bases remained unmatched. Germline-derived CDR1 and CDR2 are SGHNT and YYREEE (reference sequence). The CDR3 consists of 14 residues. Here the CDR3 DNA reads TGTGCCAGCAGCCCAATGGACAGGGTTTCTGAAGCTTTCTTT. Its protein is CASSPMDRVSEAFF.

The chain couples TRBV2 to TRBJ2-2, with unresolved D. V was shortened by 3 bases and J by 10 bases, with 12 bases between the two germline ends. CDR1 SNHLY and CDR2 FYNNEI come from the germline V gene. CDR3 length equals 13 residues. The CDR3 nucleotides are TGTGCCAGCAGTGATAGTCAGGTTTTGGAGCTGTTTTTT. Translation gives CASSDSQVLELFF.